These 24 T cell receptor beta chains share one sample of origin, sequenced in a study of T-cell reconstitution after alpha-beta-depleted transplantation in children. A TCRbeta library incorporating unique molecular identifiers was prepared. TCRdb independently ran MiXCR on the PCR reads; one entry per CDR3 protein. Of roughly 300,000 distinct CDR3 sequences in the sample, roughly 10% were seen once. The sequencing used peripheral blood, collected 180 days after TCRalphabeta/CD19-depleted stem cell transplant. These receptors were obtained from a male patient aged 2 to 9 who had a stem cell transplant for chronic granulomatous disease, so the T cells may come from the graft donor.

This clonotype was found many times. V is TRBV5-1 and J is TRBJ1-1, with D unresolved. Trimming left V 4 bases short and J 0 bases short, with 13 bases between. CDR1 is SGHRS and CDR2 is YFSETQ in the germline V gene. The CDR3 has 15 residues. The CDR3 region is CASSVRPSMNTEAFF. Written as DNA, the CDR3 is TGCGCCAGCAGCGTCAGGCCTAGTATGAACACTGAAGCTTTCTTT.

Many counts were recorded for this clonotype. The chain recombines TRBV7-7 with TRBJ2-7, with D perhaps matching TRBD1 (6 bases). Germline V gene data show CDR1 as SSHAT and CDR2 as FNYEAQ (reference sequence). The CDR3 totals 15 residues. V was pared by 6 bases and J by 7 bases, with 22 bases between. The CDR3 region has the DNA TGTGCCAGCAGTCTAATCCTTGGACAGCCCCTGGAGCAGTACTTC. Translation: CASSLILGQPLEQYF. Full variable domain (outside the CDR3, taken from reference TRBV7-7 and TRBJ2-7): GAGVSQSPRYKVTKRGQDVTLRCDPISSHATLYWYQQALGQGPEFLTYFNYEAQPDKSGLPSDRFSAERPEGSISTLTIQRTEQRDSAMYRCASSLILGQPLEQYFGPGTRLTVT.

Many counts were recorded for this clonotype. The V gene is TRBV12-3 or TRBV12-4, the J gene TRBJ2-1; 12 bases align to TRBD1. Trimming at V came to 5 bases and at J to 9 bases, leaving 5 bases not matched to a gene. The CDR3 sequence is 14 residues long. CDR3 loop: CASSPGQGAREQFF. DNA of the CDR3: TGTGCCAGCAGTCCGGGACAGGGGGCGCGTGAGCAGTTCTTC.

V and J are TRBV4-2 and TRBJ2-7; the D is unclear. V shed 1 base and J shed 7 bases, with 14 bases lying between them. The CDR3 is made up of 14 amino acids. Looked up from germline, CDR1 is LGHNA and CDR2 is YNFKEQ. The CDR3 spells CASSQGEEPEEQYF. CDR3 sequence (DNA): TGTGCCAGCAGCCAAGGAGAGGAGCCGGAAGAGCAGTACTTC.

This clonotype appeared many times. The chain links TRBV5-5 to TRBJ2-3, with unresolved D. Germline values: CDR1 SGHKS, CDR2 YYEKEE (reference sequence). Trimming left V 0 bases short and J 2 bases short, with 10 bases between. This CDR3 spans 15 amino acids. The DNA for the CDR3 is TGTGCCAGCAGCTTGGATGGAGTTGACACAGATACGCAGTATTTT. Its protein product is CASSLDGVDTDTQYF.

In this sample, this clonotype turned up many times. The CDR3: CASRRGTFKETQYF. CDR3 nucleotide sequence: TGTGCCAGCAGAAGAGGGACGTTCAAAGAGACCCAGTACTTC. The chain joins TRBV28 to TRBJ2-5, with D tentatively TRBD1 or TRBD2 (5 bases each). V was pared by 6 bases and J by 3 bases, with 14 bases between. This CDR3 is built from 14 residues. CDR1 and CDR2 (germline): MDHEN, SYDVKM.

This clonotype was seen repeatedly, ten times or more. The V gene is TRBV5-1, the J gene TRBJ2-3; TRBD2 aligns across 11 bases. Germline V gives CDR1 SGHRS, CDR2 YFSETQ. CDR3 length equals 17 residues. Losses at the gene ends were 1 base for V and 5 bases for J; bases not matched to a gene: 9. This chain's CDR3 is CASSLSRLAGSQDTQYF. Here the CDR3 DNA reads TGCGCCAGCAGCTTGTCCCGACTAGCGGGGAGTCAAGATACGCAGTATTTT.

This clonotype has ten or more counts. The chain employs TRBV20-1 and TRBJ2-3; 9 nucleotides match TRBD2. V lost 6 bases to trimming and J lost 5 bases; unmatched junction nucleotides: 6. Looked up from germline, CDR1 is DFQATT and CDR2 is SNEGSKA (reference sequence). The CDR3 extends over 13 amino acids. The CDR3 protein is CSAKRGAEDTQYF. DNA of the CDR3: TGCAGTGCAAAGCGGGGGGCGGAAGATACGCAGTATTTT.

This clonotype was recorded many times. This chain links TRBV4-2 with TRBJ2-3, with no clear D. CDR1 is LGHNA, CDR2 YNFKEQ, per germline. V lost 0 bases, J lost 8 bases, and 24 bases lay in between. The CDR3 length is 18 residues. This chain's CDR3 is CASSQDLSARDPLGTQYF. DNA for the CDR3: TGTGCCAGCAGCCAAGATCTGTCTGCGAGAGACCCCCTTGGTACGCAGTATTTT.

Comment on this clonotype: This clone may be a read error of a much larger clone one base away. The chain carries TRBV29-1 and TRBJ1-2; no firm D call. Trimming removed 8 bases at V and 1 base at J, with 8 bases between. Germline CDR1 is SQVTM and CDR2 is ANQGSEA. CDR3 length: 11 residues. This chain's CDR3 is CSIEGNYGYTF. The DNA for the CDR3 is TGCAGCATCGAGGGTAACTATGGCTACACCTTC.

In its sample, this clonotype was seen many times. CDR3 sequence: CSGRDSQETQYF. In nucleotides, the CDR3 is TGCAGCGGCCGGGACAGCCAAGAGACCCAGTACTTC. This chain links TRBV29-1 with TRBJ2-5; 7 positions agree with TRBD1. Trimming at V came to 7 bases and at J to 1 base, leaving 3 bases not matched to a gene. Germline CDR1 is SQVTM and CDR2 is ANQGSEA. CDR3 length: 12 amino acids.

This clonotype showed up many times. The chain couples TRBV11-3 to TRBJ1-3, with TRBD1 matching 9 bases. CDR3 size: 14 residues. Trimming at V came to 9 bases and at J to 1 base, leaving 4 bases not matched to a gene. CDR1 is SGHNT and CDR2 is YENEEA in the germline V gene. This CDR3 is CARIQGASGNTIYF. DNA of the CDR3: TGTGCCAGAATACAGGGGGCTTCTGGAAACACCATATATTTT.

There are many counts of this clonotype. The CDR3 region is CSAPYTGELFF. CDR3 DNA: TGCAGTGCTCCTTACACCGGGGAGCTGTTTTTT. The chain is built from TRBV20-1 and TRBJ2-2; D call uncertain. Germline V lookup: CDR1 DFQATT, CDR2 SNEGSKA (reference sequence). V shed 5 bases and J shed 3 bases, with 4 bases lying between them. CDR3 length: 11 residues.

This clonotype was observed at least ten times. This chain connects TRBV4-2 to TRBJ1-4; perhaps TRBD1 as D (5 bases). Germline CDR1 is LGHNA and CDR2 is YNFKEQ. The CDR3 extends over 14 amino acids. V lost 0 bases to trimming and J lost 4 bases, with 6 bases between them. CDR3 sequence: CASSQEQGNEKLFF. In DNA, the CDR3 is TGTGCCAGCAGCCAAGAGCAGGGTAATGAAAAACTGTTTTTT.

The chain couples TRBV19 to TRBJ2-7; TRBD2 matches 9 bases. With V trimmed by 3 bases and J by 7 bases, 10 bases remained unmatched. Germline assignment: CDR1 LNHDA and CDR2 SQIVND (reference sequence). The CDR3 spans 15 residues. CDR3 sequence reads: CASSMREGARWEQYF. CDR3 DNA sequence: TGTGCCAGTAGTATGCGGGAGGGGGCACGTTGGGAGCAGTACTTC.

This clonotype was seen ten or more times. The chain uses TRBV29-1 and TRBJ2-7; D might be TRBD2 (5 bases). Trimming cost V 4 bases and J 2 bases, with 21 bases left between them. The CDR3 extends over 16 amino acids. Germline-derived CDR1 and CDR2 are SQVTM and ANQGSEA. The chain's CDR3 is CSVVVLGAHVTYEQYF. The CDR3 coding sequence is TGCAGCGTTGTGGTTTTGGGAGCGCACGTTACCTACGAGCAGTACTTC.

This clonotype was seen repeatedly, ten times or more. This sequence joins TRBV27 and TRBJ1-5; D is perhaps TRBD1 (5 bases). Germline values: CDR1 MNHEY, CDR2 SMNVEV (reference sequence). The germline V and J ends were trimmed by 2 bases and 3 bases, with 8 bases remaining between them. CDR3 length: 14 residues. The CDR3: CASSLAGPNQPQHF. The CDR3 nucleotides are TGTGCCAGCAGTTTAGCAGGGCCCAATCAGCCCCAGCATTTT.

This clonotype was counted at least ten times. The V and J genes are TRBV28 and TRBJ1-1, with TRBD1 as a possible D gene (6 bases). V was shortened by 4 bases and J by 5 bases, with 17 bases between the two germline ends. Germline values: CDR1 MDHEN, CDR2 SYDVKM. The CDR3 extends over 15 amino acids. The CDR3 coding sequence is TGTGCCAGCAGTTACCTGTCGACAGGTTCGACTGAAGCTTTCTTT. Residues: CASSYLSTGSTEAFF.

This clonotype was detected many times. The chain is built from TRBV5-1 and TRBJ2-5, with 8 bases aligning to TRBD2. The CDR3 extends over 17 amino acids. V shed 2 bases and J 5 bases; nucleotides not matched to a gene: 14. CDR1 is SGHRS, CDR2 YFSETQ, per germline. The CDR3 bases are TGCGCCAGCAGCTTTTCAGCGGGAGCGGCGGGCGGTGAGACCCAGTACTTC. Protein product: CASSFSAGAAGGETQYF.

This clonotype was found many times. The chain uses TRBV30 and TRBJ2-3; D is uncertain. CDR1 and CDR2 from the germline V gene are GTSNPN and SVGIG (reference sequence). The CDR3 is 13 residues long. Trimming left V 1 base short and J 0 bases short, with 5 bases between. In DNA, the CDR3 is TGTGCCTGGAGTGGAGTTAGCACAGATACGCAGTATTTT. This translates into CAWSGVSTDTQYF. Drawing the rest from reference TRBV30 and TRBJ2-3, the complete variable domain is SQTIHQWPATLVQPVGSPLSLECTVEGTSNPNLYWYRQAAGRGLQLLFYSVGIGQISSEVPQNLSASRPQDRQFILSSKKLLLSDSGFYLCAWSGVSTDTQYFGPGTRLTVL.

In its sample, this clonotype was seen many times. This sequence joins TRBV5-1 and TRBJ2-7; weak D call: TRBD1 (5 bases). The germline V and J ends were trimmed by 1 base and 2 bases, with 10 bases remaining between them. Germline V gene sequence: CDR1 SGHRS, CDR2 YFSETQ. This CDR3 comprises 14 residues. The CDR3 DNA follows: TGCGCCAGCAGCTTGACGGCAGGGACCTACGAGCAGTACTTC. Amino acids: CASSLTAGTYEQYF.

The table lists this clonotype with many counts. The rearrangement uses TRBV13 and TRBJ2-2; no firm D call. V was shortened by 5 bases and J by 0 bases, with 16 bases between the two germline ends. Germline CDR1 PRHDT, CDR2 FYEKMQ (reference sequence). The CDR3 totals 17 residues. The CDR3 region has the DNA TGTGCCAGCAGCCGACTGAGAGATAGTCCGAACACCGGGGAGCTGTTTTTT. Translated: CASSRLRDSPNTGELFF.

This clonotype was seen ten or more times. This sequence joins TRBV5-1 and TRBJ2-3; D is uncertain. Germline loops: CDR1 SGHRS, CDR2 YFSETQ. The CDR3 spans 13 residues. V gave up 5 bases and J gave up 2 bases, with 9 bases separating them. The CDR3 sequence: CASRFGPTDTQYF. DNA of the CDR3: TGCGCCAGCAGATTCGGGCCCACAGATACGCAGTATTTT.

This clonotype has just a few counts. The V call is TRBV25-1, the J call TRBJ2-1; TRBD1 matches 10 bases. The CDR3 is 16 amino acids. Germline V gene data show CDR1 as MGHDK and CDR2 as SYGVNS. J was trimmed by 6 bases and V by 3 bases; bases with no gene match: 8. The chain's CDR3 is CASSETSGQGSNEQFF. For the CDR3, the DNA is TGTGCCAGCAGTGAGACCTCGGGACAGGGGAGCAATGAGCAGTTCTTC. The complete variable domain, with remaining parts taken from reference TRBV25-1 and TRBJ2-1, reads EADIYQTPRYLVIGTGKKITLECSQTMGHDKMYWYQQDPGMELHLIHYSYGVNSTEKGDLSSESTVSRIRTEHFPLTLESARPSHTSQYLCASSETSGQGSNEQFFGPGTRLTVL.